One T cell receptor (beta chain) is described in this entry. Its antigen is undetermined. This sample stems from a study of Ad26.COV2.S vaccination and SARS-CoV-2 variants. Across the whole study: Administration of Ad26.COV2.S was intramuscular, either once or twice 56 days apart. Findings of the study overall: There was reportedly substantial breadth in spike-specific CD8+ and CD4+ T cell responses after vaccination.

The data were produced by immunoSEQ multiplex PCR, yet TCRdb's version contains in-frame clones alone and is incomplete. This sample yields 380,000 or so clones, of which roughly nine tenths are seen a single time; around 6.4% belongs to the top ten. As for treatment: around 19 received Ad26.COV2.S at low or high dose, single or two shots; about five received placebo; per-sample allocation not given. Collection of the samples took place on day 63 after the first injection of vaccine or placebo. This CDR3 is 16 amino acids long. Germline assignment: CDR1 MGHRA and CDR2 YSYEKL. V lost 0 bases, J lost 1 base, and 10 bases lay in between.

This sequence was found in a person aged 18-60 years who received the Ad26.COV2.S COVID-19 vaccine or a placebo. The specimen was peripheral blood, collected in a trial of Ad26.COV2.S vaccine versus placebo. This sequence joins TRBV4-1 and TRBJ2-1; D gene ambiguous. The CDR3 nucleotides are TGCGCCAGCAGCCAAGAGGGTCAGAGGTCCTACAATGAGCAGTTCTTC. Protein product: CASSQEGQRSYNEQFF.